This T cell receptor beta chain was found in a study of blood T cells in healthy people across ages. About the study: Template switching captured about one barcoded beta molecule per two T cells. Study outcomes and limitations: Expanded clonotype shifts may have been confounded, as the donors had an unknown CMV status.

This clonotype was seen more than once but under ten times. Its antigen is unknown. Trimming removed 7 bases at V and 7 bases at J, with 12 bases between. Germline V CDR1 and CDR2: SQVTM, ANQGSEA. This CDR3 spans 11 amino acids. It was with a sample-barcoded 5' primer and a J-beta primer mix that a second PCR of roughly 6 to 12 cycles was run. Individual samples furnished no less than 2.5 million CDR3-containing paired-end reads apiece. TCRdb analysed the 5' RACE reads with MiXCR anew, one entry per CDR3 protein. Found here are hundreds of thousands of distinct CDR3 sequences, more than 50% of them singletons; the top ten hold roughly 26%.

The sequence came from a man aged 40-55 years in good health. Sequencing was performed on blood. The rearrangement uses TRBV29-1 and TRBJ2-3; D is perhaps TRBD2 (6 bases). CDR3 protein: CSAWDSYTQYF. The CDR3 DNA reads TGCAGCGCTTGGGACTCCTATACGCAGTATTTT.